This is a list of T cell receptor beta chains from one sample in a study of cytomegalovirus exposure and HLA in healthy donors. The method was immunoSEQ multiplex PCR; TCRdb's version includes in-frame clones alone and lacks a portion of them. Altogether tens of thousands of clones are present, around two thirds being singletons, with the ten largest covering less than 7%. Sample: PBMCs. All receptors derive from a man between 25 and 39 years old in good health and CMV-seronegative. Each CDR3 is given with its conserved first and last residue. D genes are given only for firm matches. The size field is filled for only some rows; it gives once, few, many or a size class.

abundance,d_gene,j_gene,v_gene,CDR3aa,CDR3nt
-,TRBD2,TRBJ2-5,TRBV10-3,CAISASGQETQYF,TGTGCCATCAGTGCTAGCGGCCAAGAGACCCAGTACTTC
-,-,TRBJ1-5,TRBV19,CASSIDVHRPGLAQHF,TGTGCCAGTAGTATAGACGTCCACAGGCCCGGGTTAGCCCAGCATTTT
-,-,TRBJ1-1,TRBV18,CASSPPGGEAFF,TGTGCCAGCTCACCACCCGGCGGTGAAGCTTTCTTT
-,-,TRBJ2-3,TRBV30,CAWSLGSGSTDTQYF,TGTGCCTGGAGCCTAGGTAGCGGAAGCACAGATACGCAGTATTTT
-,-,TRBJ1-5,TRBV6-1,CASNHSNSNQPQHF,TGTGCCAGCAATCATAGCAATAGCAATCAGCCCCAGCATTTT
-,TRBD1,TRBJ1-1,TRBV6-4,CASSYRGNTEAFF,TGTGCCAGCAGTTACAGGGGGAACACTGAAGCTTTCTTT
-,TRBD1,TRBJ2-3,TRBV2,CASTARTGGWYTTDTQYF,TGTGCCAGCACCGCCCGGACAGGGGGTTGGTACACGACAGATACGCAGTATTTT
-,TRBD1,TRBJ1-5,TRBV6-1,CASKTGTANQPQHF,TGTGCCAGCAAGACAGGGACGGCTAATCAGCCCCAGCATTTT
-,-,TRBJ1-5,TRBV7-2,CASSFREEQPQHF,TGTGCCAGCAGCTTCCGGGAGGAGCAGCCCCAGCATTTT
once,TRBD1,TRBJ2-7,TRBV7-6,CASSLGTGVAYEQYF,TGTGCCAGCAGCTTGGGGACAGGGGTGGCCTACGAGCAGTACTTC
few,-,TRBJ1-5,TRBV6-5,CASSSGSSYQPQHF,TGTGCCAGCAGTTCCGGGTCCTCCTATCAGCCCCAGCATTTT
-,TRBD2,TRBJ2-3,TRBV9,CASTPGGAQDTQYF,TGTGCCAGCACCCCCGGGGGGGCGCAAGATACGCAGTATTTT
once,TRBD1,TRBJ1-2,TRBV13,CASSTPGQGYGYTF,TGTGCCAGCAGCACCCCGGGACAGGGTTATGGCTACACCTTC
-,-,TRBJ2-7,TRBV5-1,CASSLEIAANSYEQYF,TGCGCCAGCAGCTTGGAAATAGCGGCGAACTCCTACGAGCAGTACTTC
-,TRBD2,TRBJ2-3,TRBV6-1,CASSDKERGGTDTQYF,TGTGCCAGCAGTGACAAGGAGCGGGGGGGCACAGATACGCAGTATTTT
-,-,TRBJ2-7,TRBV4-1,CASSPLDRGGTYEQYF,TGCGCCAGCAGCCCACTCGACAGGGGAGGGACTTACGAGCAGTACTTC
few,-,TRBJ2-7,TRBV4-1,CASSRLAGGGEINYEQYF,TGCGCCAGCAGCCGCCTTGCCGGAGGGGGGGAAATCAACTACGAGCAGTACTTC
few,TRBD2,TRBJ2-5,TRBV19,CASAGRGGETQYF,TGTGCCAGCGCAGGGAGGGGAGGAGAGACCCAGTACTTC
-,-,TRBJ1-4,TRBV2,CASSGGRPTNEKLFF,TGTGCCAGCAGTGGTGGGAGGCCAACTAATGAAAAACTGTTTTTT
-,-,TRBJ1-1,TRBV28,CASSLTPGRGLNTEAFF,TGTGCCAGCAGTTTAACCCCCGGGCGGGGGCTGAACACTGAAGCTTTCTTT
-,-,TRBJ2-7,TRBV2,CASRESTAYEQYF,TGTGCCAGCAGAGAATCGACTGCTTACGAGCAGTACTTC
-,-,TRBJ1-1,TRBV9,CASSVGEAAAQSAEAFF,TGTGCCAGCAGCGTAGGCGAGGCGGCAGCCCAATCGGCTGAAGCTTTCTTT
few,-,TRBJ1-4,TRBV9,CASSVQGIANEKLFF,TGTGCCAGCAGCGTTCAGGGTATAGCTAATGAAAAACTGTTTTTT
-,-,TRBJ1-3,TRBV7-6,CASSRDSFGNTIYF,TGTGCCAGCAGTCGCGACAGTTTTGGAAACACCATATATTTT
-,-,TRBJ2-1,TRBV7-2,CASSFSPNNEQFF,TGTGCCAGCAGCTTTTCCCCAAACAATGAGCAGTTCTTC
-,-,TRBJ1-3,TRBV5-1,CASSLYATGMGTIYF,TGCGCCAGCAGCTTGTACGCTACAGGGATGGGCACCATATATTTT
-,-,TRBJ1-1,TRBV6-4,CASSEQGGTEAFF,TGTGCCAGCAGTGAACAGGGCGGGACTGAAGCTTTCTTT
once,TRBD2,TRBJ2-7,TRBV28,CASIQGGLAGGYEQYF,TGTGCCAGCATCCAAGGGGGACTAGCGGGAGGCTACGAGCAGTACTTC
-,-,TRBJ1-2,TRBV2,CASSGQRTYGYTF,TGTGCCAGCAGTGGACAGAGGACGTATGGCTACACCTTC
-,TRBD2,TRBJ2-2,TRBV4-2,CASSPRLGLAGGELFF,TGTGCCAGCAGCCCGAGACTAGGACTAGCGGGCGGGGAGCTGTTTTTT
once,-,TRBJ1-2,TRBV2,CASTGDPGGKYGYPF,TGTGCCAGCACCGGGGACCCCGGGGGGAAGTATGGCTACCCCTTC
few,-,TRBJ2-7,TRBV4-2,CASSSSLGRYEQYF,TGTGCCAGCAGCTCCTCTCTGGGCAGGTACGAGCAGTACTTC
few,-,TRBJ2-2,TRBV29-1,CSGRRNTGELFF,TGCAGCGGGAGAAGGAACACCGGGGAGCTGTTTTTT
-,-,TRBJ1-6,TRBV7-3,CASSLSSYNSPLHF,TGTGCCAGCAGCCTTAGCTCCTATAATTCACCCCTCCACTTT
-,TRBD1,TRBJ1-1,TRBV5-8,CASSGTDLFLAFF,TGTGCCAGCAGTGGGACAGACCTTTTCCTGGCTTTCTTT
-,-,TRBJ1-4,TRBV23-1,CARTPGAGTTNEKLFF,TGCGCCAGAACTCCTGGAGCGGGGACAACTAATGAAAAACTGTTTTTT